These 18 T cell receptor beta chains share one sample of origin, sequenced in a study of blood T cell repertoires in COVID-19. Using immunoSEQ multiplex PCR, the repertoire was profiled, and TCRdb retains in-frame clones only, with some absent. The sample shows roughly 120,000 clones, about 85% of them seen only once. The sequenced material came from peripheral blood. Receptors originate from a woman aged 60-75 years with COVID-19, enrolled during active disease.

The chain joins TRBV19 to TRBJ2-7; tentatively, D is TRBD2 (6 bases). Germline CDR1 is LNHDA and CDR2 is SQIVND (reference sequence). Trimming removed 8 bases at V and 5 bases at J, with 16 bases between. The CDR3 length is 13 residues. In DNA, the CDR3 is TGTGCCAGTCGCCGGGGAGGTTACAACGAGCAGTACTTC. Translating it yields CASRRGGYNEQYF.

This clone was observed a few times. This chain uses TRBV5-1 with TRBJ1-5; D might be TRBD1 (5 bases). CDR1 SGHRS and CDR2 YFSETQ come from the germline V gene. This CDR3 contains 17 residues. V lost 5 bases to trimming and J lost 5 bases, with 23 bases between them. The CDR3 region has the DNA TGCGCCAGCAGTCCGGGGACTGTAGACGCCGCTGATCAGCCCCAGCATTTT. Its protein product is CASSPGTVDAADQPQHF.

This chain uses TRBV5-6 with TRBJ2-5; maybe TRBD2 (5 bases). Germline loops: CDR1 SGHDT, CDR2 YYEEEE. With 2 bases removed from V and 9 bases from J, the gap between germline ends came to 14 bases. This CDR3 spans 13 amino acids. CDR3 sequence (DNA): TGTGCCAGCAGCTTCCTAGCTTTTGAGGCCCAGTACTTC. Translated, it gives CASSFLAFEAQYF.

The chain employs TRBV7-2 and TRBJ2-5, with 8 bases aligning to TRBD2. This CDR3 region has 14 residues. Germline V lookup: CDR1 SGHTA, CDR2 FQGNSA. With 3 bases clipped from V and 5 bases from J, the junction kept 5 bases outside the gene matches. CDR3 sequence: CASSLRGAVETQYF. The CDR3 region has the DNA TGTGCCAGCAGCTTGCGGGGGGCAGTGGAGACCCAGTACTTC. The full variable domain, its missing parts supplied by reference TRBV7-2 and TRBJ2-5, is GAGVSQSPSNKVTEKGKDVELRCDPISGHTALYWYRQSLGQGLEFLIYFQGNSAPDKSGLPSDRFSAERTGGSVSTLTIQRTQQEDSAVYLCASSLRGAVETQYFGPGTRLLVL.

This chain connects TRBV7-8 to TRBJ1-2, with 9 bases identical to TRBD1. The germline CDR1 and CDR2 sequences are SGHVS and FQNEAQ. Trimming at V came to 6 bases and at J to 8 bases, leaving 10 bases not matched to a gene. CDR3 length: 14 amino acids. The CDR3 DNA reads as TGTGCCAGCAGTTTTTTCCGGGACAGGGACGGCTACACCTTC. Its translation is CASSFFRDRDGYTF.

The chain combines TRBV4-3 with TRBJ2-7, with 9 bases aligning to TRBD1. The length of the CDR3 is 16 residues. CDR1 LGHNA and CDR2 YSLEER come from the germline V gene. V lost 3 bases, J lost 6 bases, and 12 bases stayed unmatched. CDR3 in DNA: TGCGCCAGCAGCCATGACCTGGGGGGACAGGGTGGCGAGCAGTACTTC. Its protein is CASSHDLGGQGGEQYF.

The gene calls are TRBV5-4 and TRBJ2-5, with D perhaps matching TRBD2 (5 bases). CDR1 and CDR2 (germline): SGHNT, YYREEE (reference sequence). V dropped 6 bases and J dropped 4 bases, with 16 bases sitting between them. The CDR3 sequence is 14 residues long. The CDR3 DNA reads as TGTGCCAGCACCCCAGACCTCAGCGGAGAGACCCAGTACTTC. It encodes CASTPDLSGETQYF. The complete variable domain, with remaining parts taken from reference TRBV5-4 and TRBJ2-5, reads ETGVTQSPTHLIKTRGQQVTLRCSSQSGHNTVSWYQQALGQGPQFIFQYYREEENGRGNFPPRFSGLQFPNYSSELNVNALELDDSALYLCASTPDLSGETQYFGPGTRLLVL.

The V gene is TRBV2, the J gene TRBJ2-3; the match to TRBD2 covers 9 bases. CDR1 is SNHLY, CDR2 FYNNEI, per germline. The length of the CDR3 is 15 residues. V shed 8 bases, J shed 4 bases, and the junction held 10 bases outside the gene matches. The CDR3 sequence is CASGRIAGAADTQYF. The CDR3, as DNA: TGTGCCAGCGGACGTATAGCGGGAGCGGCAGATACGCAGTATTTT.

As concerns this clone: Sequence at one end of the junction differs from germline and may be a read error. The V gene is TRBV13, the J gene TRBJ2-1; the match to TRBD1 covers 9 bases. The CDR3 length is 15 residues. Looked up from germline, CDR1 is PRHDT and CDR2 is FYEKMQ (reference sequence). The CDR3 region has the DNA TGTGCCAGCAGCCTAGGGACAGGGACCTACAATGAGCAGTTCTTC. It codes for CASSLGTGTYNEQFF.

V is TRBV2 and J is TRBJ2-5; 8 nucleotides align to TRBD1. The germline CDR1 and CDR2 sequences are SNHLY and FYNNEI. The CDR3 extends over 14 amino acids. V was clipped by 8 bases and J by 4 bases; unmatched bases: 9. The CDR3 DNA sequence: TGTGCCAGCTTGCGAGGCGGACAGGGAGAGACCCAGTACTTC. It is translated as CASLRGGQGETQYF.

This clone was observed a few times. V usage is TRBV11-3 and J usage is TRBJ2-1, with 8 positions matching TRBD2. From germline, CDR1 is SGHNT and CDR2 YENEEA. The CDR3 loop spans 16 amino acids. With 1 base clipped from V and 5 bases from J, the junction kept 7 bases outside the gene matches. As DNA, the CDR3 is TGTGCCAGCAGCTTAGGAGGGACTAGGGCGAACAATGAGCAGTTCTTC. This codes for CASSLGGTRANNEQFF. Looking up the rest from reference TRBV11-3 and TRBJ2-1 gives the full variable domain: EAGVVQSPRYKIIEKKQPVAFWCNPISGHNTLYWYLQNLGQGPELLIRYENEEAVDDSQLPKDRFSAERLKGVDSTLKIQPAELGDSAVYLCASSLGGTRANNEQFFGPGTRLTVL.

The gene calls are TRBV2 and TRBJ1-2, with 7 positions matching TRBD1. The V gene end was trimmed by 6 bases and the J gene end by 7 bases; junction bases not matched to a gene: 5. The length of the CDR3 is 12 residues. Germline loops: CDR1 SNHLY, CDR2 FYNNEI. The CDR3 bases are TGTGCCAGCAGGGCTGGACAGGTTGGCTACACCTTC. Translation: CASRAGQVGYTF.

This sequence joins TRBV5-4 and TRBJ1-1; maybe TRBD1 (5 bases). The CDR3 loop spans 14 amino acids. Trimming stripped 2 bases from V and 2 bases from J, with 10 bases between. Per germline, CDR1 SGHNT and CDR2 YYREEE (reference sequence). In nucleotides, the CDR3 is TGTGCCAGCAGCTTTTCAGGGATCAACACTGAAGCTTTCTTT. Protein sequence: CASSFSGINTEAFF.

The chain employs TRBV12-5 and TRBJ2-7, with 7 bases lining up with TRBD1. The CDR3 length is 14 residues. Germline loops: CDR1 LGHNT, CDR2 FRNRAP. J gave up 7 bases and V 5 bases, and 11 bases lay outside the gene matches. The CDR3: CASGPGDRRGEQYF. The CDR3 DNA reads as TGTGCTAGTGGTCCCGGGGACAGAAGAGGGGAGCAGTACTTC. Supplemented by reference TRBV12-5 and TRBJ2-7, the full variable domain reads DARVTQTPRHKVTEMGQEVTMRCQPILGHNTVFWYRQTMMQGLELLAYFRNRAPLDDSGMPKDRFSAEMPDATLATLKIQPSEPRDSAVYFCASGPGDRRGEQYFGPGTRLTVT.

This clone was found a few times. The genes are TRBV19 and TRBJ1-5; D remains ambiguous. Between the trimmed V and J ends, which lost 3 bases and 5 bases, there was a span of 11 bases. Germline assignment: CDR1 LNHDA and CDR2 SQIVND (reference sequence). CDR3 length equals 14 residues. The CDR3 coding sequence is TGTGCCAGTAGTATCGGTGGAGGGTATCAGCCCCAGCATTTT. Its protein is CASSIGGGYQPQHF. Complete variable domain (other parts from reference TRBV19 and TRBJ1-5): DGGITQSPKYLFRKEGQNVTLSCEQNLNHDAMYWYRQDPGQGLRLIYYSQIVNDFQKGDIAEGYSVSREKKESFPLTVTSAQKNPTAFYLCASSIGGGYQPQHFGDGTRLSIL.

V usage is TRBV3-1 (or the pseudogene TRBV3-2) and J usage is TRBJ2-3; TRBD2 agrees at 10 bases. V dropped 4 bases and J dropped 1; count of bases not matched to a gene: 5. This CDR3 region has 16 residues. The germline gives CDR1 LGHDT, CDR2 YNNKEL (reference sequence). As DNA, the CDR3 is TGTGCCAGCAGCCTGCTAGCGGGGGAGGGCACAGATACGCAGTATTTT. Its protein product is CASSLLAGEGTDTQYF.

J is TRBJ2-3 and V is TRBV13; D possibly corresponds to TRBD2 (5 bases). Germline V gene data show CDR1 as PRHDT and CDR2 as FYEKMQ (reference sequence). Trimming removed 4 bases from V and 2 bases from J, with 16 bases in between. The CDR3 consists of 16 residues. The CDR3 sequence is CASSSFGEWITDTQYF. CDR3 DNA: TGTGCCAGCAGCTCTTTCGGGGAGTGGATCACAGATACGCAGTATTTT.

CDR3 residues: CASRNTGGNYGYTF. CDR3 DNA: TGCGCCAGCAGGAACACAGGGGGCAACTATGGCTACACCTTC. The J gene is TRBJ1-2, the V gene TRBV5-1; 9 nucleotides agree with TRBD1. In germline, CDR1 is SGHRS, CDR2 YFSETQ. The length of the CDR3 is 14 residues. V shed 5 bases, J shed 2 bases, and the junction held 4 bases outside the gene matches.